This entry is about one T cell receptor (beta chain). Its antigen is as yet unknown. These data come from a study of T cell responses to AZD1222 COVID-19 vaccine. Findings and caveats of the study: Reportedly, nearly half the spike-specific TCRs target unmutated variant regions. Repertoires were sampled only after the peak T cell response.

V was pared by 1 base and J by 1 base, with 13 bases between. Germline V gives CDR1 PRHDT, CDR2 FYEKMQ (reference sequence). The CDR3 has 16 residues. The repertoire was sequenced with immunoSEQ multiplex PCR; TCRdb's copy has only in-frame clones and lacks some. The repertoire holds 130,000 or so clones, with approximately 86% as singletons. The chain couples TRBV13 to TRBJ1-1, with D possibly matching TRBD1 (5 bases). Source: peripheral blood, taken 28 days after the second AZD1222 dose. This receptor was obtained from an adult who received the AZD1222 COVID-19 vaccine. The CDR3 DNA follows: TGTGCCAGCAGCTTAGTCAATGGGGGATGGAACACTGAAGCTTTCTTT. The encoded protein is CASSLVNGGWNTEAFF.